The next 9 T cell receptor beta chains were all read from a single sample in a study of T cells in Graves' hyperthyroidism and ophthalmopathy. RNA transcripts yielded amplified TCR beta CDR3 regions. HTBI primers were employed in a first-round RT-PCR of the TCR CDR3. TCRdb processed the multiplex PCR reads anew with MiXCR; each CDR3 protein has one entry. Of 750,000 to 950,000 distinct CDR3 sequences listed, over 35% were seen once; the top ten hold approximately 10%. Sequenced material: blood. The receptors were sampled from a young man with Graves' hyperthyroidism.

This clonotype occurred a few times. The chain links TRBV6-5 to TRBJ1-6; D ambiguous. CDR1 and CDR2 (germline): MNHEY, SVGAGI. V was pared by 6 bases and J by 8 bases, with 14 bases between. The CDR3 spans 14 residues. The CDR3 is CASSPNGYDSPLHF. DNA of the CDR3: TGTGCCAGCAGCCCTAACGGGTACGATTCACCCCTCCACTTT.

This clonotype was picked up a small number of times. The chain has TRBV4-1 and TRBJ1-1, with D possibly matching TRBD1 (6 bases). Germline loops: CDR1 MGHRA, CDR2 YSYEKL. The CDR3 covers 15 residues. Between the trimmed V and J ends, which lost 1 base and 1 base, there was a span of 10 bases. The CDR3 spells CASSQVTGKNTEAFF. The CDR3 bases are TGCGCCAGCAGCCAAGTTACAGGGAAGAACACTGAAGCTTTCTTT.

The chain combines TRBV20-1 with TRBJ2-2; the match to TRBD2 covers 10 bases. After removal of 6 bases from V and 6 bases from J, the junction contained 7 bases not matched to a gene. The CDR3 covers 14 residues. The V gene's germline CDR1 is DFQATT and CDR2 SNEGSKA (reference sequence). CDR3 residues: CSALSGGSAGELFF. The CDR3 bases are TGCAGTGCCCTTAGCGGGGGGTCTGCCGGGGAGCTGTTTTTT.

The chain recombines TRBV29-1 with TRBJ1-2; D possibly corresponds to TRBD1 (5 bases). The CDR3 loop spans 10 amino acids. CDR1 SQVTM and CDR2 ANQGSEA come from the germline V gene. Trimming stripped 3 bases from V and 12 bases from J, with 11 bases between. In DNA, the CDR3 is TGCAGCGTTGAGGCGGGGGACCACACCTTC. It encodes CSVEAGDHTF.

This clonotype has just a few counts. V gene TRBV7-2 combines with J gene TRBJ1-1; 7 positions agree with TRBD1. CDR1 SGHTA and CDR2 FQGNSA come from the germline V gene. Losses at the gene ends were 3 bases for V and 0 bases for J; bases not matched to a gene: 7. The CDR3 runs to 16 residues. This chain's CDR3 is CASSFSLDRLNTEAFF. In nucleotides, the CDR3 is TGTGCCAGCAGCTTCTCGTTGGACAGGTTGAACACTGAAGCTTTCTTT.

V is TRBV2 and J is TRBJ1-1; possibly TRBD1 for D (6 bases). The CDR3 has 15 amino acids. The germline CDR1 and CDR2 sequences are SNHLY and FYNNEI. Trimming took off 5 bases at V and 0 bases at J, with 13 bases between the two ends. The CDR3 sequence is CASSLIQGMNTEAFF. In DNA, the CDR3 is TGTGCCAGCAGTTTAATCCAGGGGATGAACACTGAAGCTTTCTTT.

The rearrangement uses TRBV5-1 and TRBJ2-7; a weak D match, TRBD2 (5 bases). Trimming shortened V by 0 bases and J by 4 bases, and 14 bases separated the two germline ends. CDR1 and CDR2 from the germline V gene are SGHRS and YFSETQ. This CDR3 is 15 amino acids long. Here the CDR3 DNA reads TGCGCCAGCAGCTTGGTTGGGAGTCCAACTTACGAGCAGTACTTC. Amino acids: CASSLVGSPTYEQYF.

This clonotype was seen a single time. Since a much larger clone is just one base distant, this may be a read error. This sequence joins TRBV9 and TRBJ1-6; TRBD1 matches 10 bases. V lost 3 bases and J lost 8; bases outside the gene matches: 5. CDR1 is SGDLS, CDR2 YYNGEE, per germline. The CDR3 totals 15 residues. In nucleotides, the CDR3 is TGTGCCAGCAGCGCCACCGGGACAGGGGATTCACCCCTCCACTTT. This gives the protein CASSATGTGDSPLHF.

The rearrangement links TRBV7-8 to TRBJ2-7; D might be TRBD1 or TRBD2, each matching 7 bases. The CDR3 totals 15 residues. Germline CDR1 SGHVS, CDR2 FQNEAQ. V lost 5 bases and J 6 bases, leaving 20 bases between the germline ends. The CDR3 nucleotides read TGTGCCAGCAGCCAAGAAGGGGGCTGGGGGGGCGAGCAGTACTTC. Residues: CASSQEGGWGGEQYF. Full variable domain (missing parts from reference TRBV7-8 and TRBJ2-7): GAGVSQSPRYKVAKRGQDVALRCDPISGHVSLFWYQQALGQGPEFLTYFQNEAQLDKSGLPSDRFFAERPEGSVSTLKIQRTQQEDSAVYLCASSQEGGWGGEQYFGPGTRLTVT.